Presented here are 32 T cell receptor beta chains from one specimen sequenced in a study of shared T cell receptors in the human thymus. Sequencing was performed with immunoSEQ multiplex PCR; in TCRdb, only in-frame clones are kept and a portion is missing. The sample contains around 730,000 clones, 75% to 90% of which appear only once. This same sample was also part of a study on human thymus T cells.

Input material: thymocytes. The receptors stem from a girl under three years old with a congenital heart defect.

V gene TRBV5-6 combines with J gene TRBJ2-1, with 7 bases lining up with TRBD1. The CDR3 contains 15 residues. Germline CDR1 and CDR2: SGHDT and YYEEEE. The V segment lost 3 bases and the J segment 7 bases; nucleotides outside the gene matches: 10. In DNA form, the CDR3 reads TGTGCCAGCAGCTCGTACGGGACAGTTACTAATGAGCAGTTCTTC. Translated, it gives CASSSYGTVTNEQFF.

The CDR3 here is CAWNRGTENSYEQYF. In DNA, the CDR3 is TGTGCCTGGAACAGGGGGACAGAAAACTCCTACGAGCAGTACTTC. The V and J genes are TRBV30 and TRBJ2-7; 8 positions match TRBD1. The ends lost 4 bases at V and 0 bases at J; junction bases unmatched: 8. This CDR3 spans 15 amino acids. Per germline, CDR1 GTSNPN and CDR2 SVGIG (reference sequence).

On this clone itself: The identical CDR3 is also encoded by other nucleotide sequences in the sample. The CDR3 reads CASSLGQGPTSYNSPLHF. CDR3 coding DNA: TGCGCCAGCAGCCTCGGACAGGGACCAACCTCCTATAATTCACCCCTCCACTTT. The V and J genes are TRBV5-1 and TRBJ1-6, with TRBD1 matching 8 bases. Germline-derived CDR1 and CDR2 are SGHRS and YFSETQ. CDR3 size: 18 residues. Germline trimming cut 4 bases from V and 0 bases from J; bases unmatched to any gene: 9.

This chain links TRBV6-1 with TRBJ1-2; tentative D call: TRBD1 (6 bases). The length of the CDR3 is 15 residues. Germline V gene data show CDR1 as MNHNS and CDR2 as SASEGT. Trimming pared 3 bases from V and 4 bases from J, leaving 15 bases between. As DNA, the CDR3 is TGTGCCAGCAGTGACTTTGTGGACAGATTCTATGGCTACACCTTC. Amino acids: CASSDFVDRFYGYTF.

The rearrangement uses TRBV20-1 and TRBJ2-1; TRBD2 might be the D (5 bases). CDR3 length: 10 residues. The germline CDR1 and CDR2 sequences are DFQATT and SNEGSKA (reference sequence). V was shortened by 3 bases and J by 10 bases, with 7 bases between the two germline ends. The CDR3 reads CSARRGEQFF. DNA for the CDR3: TGCAGTGCTAGGCGAGGGGAGCAGTTCTTC.

The genes are TRBV4-1 and TRBJ2-2; the match to TRBD2 covers 11 bases. CDR1 is MGHRA, CDR2 YSYEKL, per germline. CDR3 length: 19 amino acids. Germline trimming cut 1 base from V and 5 bases from J; bases unmatched to any gene: 12. The CDR3 loop is CASSQAGASGGSRTGELFF. The CDR3 DNA reads as TGCGCCAGCAGCCAAGCTGGGGCTAGCGGGGGGTCCCGGACCGGGGAGCTGTTTTTT.

This rearrangement joins TRBV5-1 to TRBJ2-3; no clear D. The germline V gene has CDR1 SGHRS and CDR2 YFSETQ. The CDR3 has 11 amino acids. The V end was cut by 3 bases, the J end by 5 bases, with 4 bases between. The CDR3, as DNA: TGCGCCAGCAGCTCGGTAGATACGCAGTATTTT. It codes for CASSSVDTQYF.

Points on this clone: The same CDR3 is also encoded by other DNA sequences in this sample. This sequence joins TRBV6-1 and TRBJ1-5; TRBD1 might be the D (6 bases). The V end lost 2 bases, the J end lost 4 bases, and 6 bases lay between the germline ends. Germline V gives CDR1 MNHNS, CDR2 SASEGT. The CDR3 runs to 13 residues. In nucleotides, the CDR3 is TGTGCCAGCAGTGAAACAGGGAATCAGCCCCAGCATTTT. Its translation: CASSETGNQPQHF.

This clone was counted a few times. The chain joins TRBV6-6 to TRBJ1-5; D not certain. V lost 5 bases, J lost 0 bases, and 5 bases lay in between. The CDR3 loop spans 13 amino acids. Looked up from germline, CDR1 is MNHNY and CDR2 is SVGAGI (reference sequence). The CDR3, as DNA: TGTGCCAGCAGTATACATAGCAATCAGCCCCAGCATTTT. It is translated as CASSIHSNQPQHF.

The chain couples TRBV14 to TRBJ1-3; maybe TRBD1 (5 bases). Germline CDR1 SGHDN, CDR2 FVKESK. The CDR3 runs to 19 residues. V gave up 3 bases and J gave up 5 bases, with 26 bases separating them. This CDR3 is CASSQNGTDNKFFRNTIYF. The CDR3 bases are TGTGCCAGCAGCCAGAACGGGACTGACAACAAGTTTTTTAGAAACACCATATATTTT.

The rearrangement joins TRBV27 to TRBJ2-7; D perhaps matches TRBD2 (5 bases). Deletions cut 8 bases from V and 3 bases from J, with 14 bases between. CDR1 is MNHEY, CDR2 SMNVEV, per germline (reference sequence). The CDR3 totals 13 residues. The chain's CDR3 is CASCPTRDYEQYF. CDR3 bases: TGTGCCAGCTGCCCAACGAGGGACTACGAGCAGTACTTC.

The chain uses TRBV7-8 and TRBJ2-3; no clear D gene. CDR3 length: 12 amino acids. The V end was cut by 5 bases, the J end by 6 bases, with 9 bases between. The germline CDR1 and CDR2 sequences are SGHVS and FQNEAQ. CDR3 protein: CASSRSRDTQYF. CDR3 nucleotides: TGTGCCAGCAGCCGGTCGCGGGATACGCAGTATTTT.

This chain joins TRBV7-9 and TRBJ1-2; D is uncertain. CDR3 length: 16 residues. Deletions cut 5 bases from V and 5 bases from J, with 21 bases between. Germline loops: CDR1 SEHNR, CDR2 FQNEAQ (reference sequence). CDR3 nucleotide sequence: TGTGCCAGCAGCCCCGGGGAGGGAAGGTTTGGGTATGGCTACACCTTC. It specifies CASSPGEGRFGYGYTF.

The V gene is TRBV6-4, the J gene TRBJ2-4; D perhaps matches TRBD1 (5 bases). The V end was cut by 3 bases, the J end by 2 bases, with 14 bases between. Looked up from germline, CDR1 is MRHNA and CDR2 is SNTAGT. CDR3 length: 16 amino acids. The CDR3 loop reads CASSDHQGLPKNIQYF. The CDR3 nucleotides read TGTGCCAGCAGTGATCATCAGGGTCTGCCCAAAAACATTCAGTACTTC.

This clone was seen only once. The chain is built from TRBV28 and TRBJ2-7; D may be TRBD1 (6 bases). Germline V lookup: CDR1 MDHEN, CDR2 SYDVKM. The CDR3 totals 15 residues. Trimming removed 4 bases from V and 7 bases from J, with 20 bases in between. The CDR3 spells CASSSKQGRSREQYF. The CDR3 region has the DNA TGTGCCAGCAGTTCTAAACAGGGCCGAAGCCGAGAGCAGTACTTC.

The rearrangement links TRBV29-1 to TRBJ2-3; TRBD2 agrees at 12 bases. The CDR3 runs to 16 residues. Looked up from germline, CDR1 is SQVTM and CDR2 is ANQGSEA. Losses at the gene ends were 4 bases for V and 5 bases for J; bases not matched to a gene: 10. The DNA for the CDR3 is TGCAGCGTTGTGAAGACTAGCGGGGGATTCATAGATACGCAGTATTTT. Translating gives CSVVKTSGGFIDTQYF.

This chain joins TRBV28 and TRBJ1-5; D gene uncertain. Germline CDR1 reads MDHEN; CDR2 reads SYDVKM. CDR3 length equals 14 residues. V dropped 2 bases and J dropped 7 bases, with 12 bases sitting between them. The CDR3 is CASSLTYTDQPQHF. Here the CDR3 DNA reads TGTGCCAGCAGTTTAACCTATACAGACCAGCCCCAGCATTTT. Variable domain in full (rest from reference TRBV28 and TRBJ1-5): DVKVTQSSRYLVKRTGEKVFLECVQDMDHENMFWYRQDPGLGLRLIYFSYDVKMKEKGDIPEGYSVSREKKERFSLILESASTNQTSMYLCASSLTYTDQPQHFGDGTRLSIL.

This clone has a handful of counts. V usage is TRBV11-2 and J usage is TRBJ1-1; D is unclear. V was trimmed by 0 bases and J by 5 bases, leaving 4 bases between them. The V gene's germline CDR1 is SGHAT and CDR2 FQNNGV. CDR3 length equals 12 residues. CDR3: CASSLDVTEAFF. For the CDR3, the DNA is TGTGCCAGCAGCTTAGATGTAACTGAAGCTTTCTTT. The full variable domain, in which reference TRBV11-2 and TRBJ1-1 provide the parts outside the CDR3, is EAGVAQSPRYKIIEKRQSVAFWCNPISGHATLYWYQQILGQGPKLLIQFQNNGVVDDSQLPKDRFSAERLKGVDSTLKIQPAKLEDSAVYLCASSLDVTEAFFGQGTRLTVV.

J is TRBJ2-5 and V is TRBV4-3; TRBD2 matches at 10 bases. This CDR3 has 15 residues. The ends lost 3 bases at V and 4 bases at J; junction bases unmatched: 5. The germline V gene has CDR1 LGHNA and CDR2 YSLEER. The CDR3 nucleotides read TGCGCCAGCAGCCAGGAAGCGGGGGGGGGAGAGACCCAGTACTTC. Protein sequence: CASSQEAGGGETQYF.

This chain connects TRBV6-1 to TRBJ2-5; maybe TRBD2 (6 bases). V lost 5 bases and J 5 bases, leaving 15 bases between the germline ends. CDR1 is MNHNS and CDR2 is SASEGT in the germline V gene. The CDR3 is made up of 14 amino acids. For the CDR3, the DNA is TGTGCCAGCAGTAGAGGGCAGACTAGGGAGACCCAGTACTTC. It yields the protein CASSRGQTRETQYF.

CDR3 in DNA: TGCGCCAGCAGCTCAAAGGCAGGGGGGAATTCTGGGGCCAACGTCCTGACTTTC. Protein product: CASSSKAGGNSGANVLTF. The chain uses TRBV5-1 and TRBJ2-6; perhaps TRBD1 as D (7 bases). V was pared by 3 bases and J by 1 base, with 17 bases between. The CDR3 length is 18 residues. Germline CDR1 SGHRS, CDR2 YFSETQ.

This chain uses TRBV7-2 with TRBJ2-1; 8 bases line up with TRBD1. Germline V gene data show CDR1 as SGHTA and CDR2 as FQGNSA. This CDR3 comprises 17 residues. J was trimmed by 4 bases and V by 1 base; bases with no gene match: 9. The CDR3 is CASSLERGRGHYNEQFF. The CDR3 DNA is TGTGCCAGCAGCTTAGAGAGGGGCAGGGGGCATTACAATGAGCAGTTCTTC.

This clone has just one count. The rearrangement joins TRBV5-1 to TRBJ2-5; possibly TRBD2 for D (5 bases). V lost 1 base to trimming and J lost 2 bases, with 9 bases between them. Germline V CDR1 and CDR2: SGHRS, YFSETQ. The CDR3 loop spans 14 amino acids. The CDR3 is CASSLQSGQETQYF. The CDR3 bases are TGCGCCAGCAGCTTGCAGAGCGGACAAGAGACCCAGTACTTC.

The chain joins TRBV9 to TRBJ1-5, with D hard to call. This CDR3 comprises 17 residues. V dropped 0 bases and J dropped 0 bases, with 13 bases sitting between them. CDR1 is SGDLS and CDR2 is YYNGEE in the germline V gene. In DNA form, the CDR3 reads TGTGCCAGCAGCGTAGTAATGCAGAGGGCTAGCAATCAGCCCCAGCATTTT. This gives the protein CASSVVMQRASNQPQHF.

V is TRBV9 and J is TRBJ1-1, with D uncertain. This CDR3 is built from 18 residues. In germline, CDR1 is SGDLS, CDR2 YYNGEE. V was shortened by 0 bases and J by 0 bases, with 18 bases between the two germline ends. The CDR3 spells CASSVVPDYRGLNTEAFF. CDR3 nucleotide sequence: TGTGCCAGCAGCGTAGTACCAGATTATCGCGGCCTGAACACTGAAGCTTTCTTT.

This rearrangement joins TRBV5-6 to TRBJ2-5; 9 bases are shared with TRBD1. This CDR3 is 17 amino acids long. The V gene's germline CDR1 is SGHDT and CDR2 YYEEEE. J gave up 3 bases and V 3 bases, and 12 bases lay outside the gene matches. CDR3 bases: TGTGCCAGCAGCTCGGGCCCGGGACAGGGAGGGAAAGAGACCCAGTACTTC. Translated: CASSSGPGQGGKETQYF.

CDR3: CASSLESPREQYF. The CDR3 region has the DNA TGTGCCAGCAGCTTGGAATCCCCGCGCGAGCAGTACTTC. The V gene is TRBV5-4, the J gene TRBJ2-7, with D uncertain. With 0 bases removed from V and 6 bases from J, the gap between germline ends came to 10 bases. The CDR3 is 13 residues long. Germline V gene lookup returns CDR1 SGHNT and CDR2 YYREEE (reference sequence).

The J gene is TRBJ2-2, the V gene TRBV7-8, with a weak D call TRBD1 (6 bases). In germline, CDR1 is SGHVS, CDR2 FQNEAQ. The CDR3 is made up of 15 amino acids. V lost 6 bases and J lost 7, with 18 bases in between. The CDR3 bases are TGTGCCAGCAGAAATCAGGACAGTGCGGTCGGGGAGCTGTTTTTT. It specifies CASRNQDSAVGELFF. Full variable domain (missing parts from reference TRBV7-8 and TRBJ2-2): GAGVSQSPRYKVAKRGQDVALRCDPISGHVSLFWYQQALGQGPEFLTYFQNEAQLDKSGLPSDRFFAERPEGSVSTLKIQRTQQEDSAVYLCASRNQDSAVGELFFGEGSRLTVL.

This sequence joins TRBV4-3 and TRBJ2-3; possible D gene TRBD1, 6 bases. The germline V gene has CDR1 LGHNA and CDR2 YSLEER. The CDR3 contains 19 residues. V was shortened by 0 bases and J by 3 bases, with 22 bases between the two germline ends. The CDR3 reads CASSQEAAPGTSGTDTQYF. The CDR3 DNA reads as TGCGCCAGCAGCCAAGAGGCTGCACCTGGGACATCGGGTACAGATACGCAGTATTTT.

The V and J genes are TRBV7-6 and TRBJ2-7, with 11 bases identical to TRBD2. Germline values: CDR1 SGHVS, CDR2 FNYEAQ. The CDR3 has 19 amino acids. V trimming: 0 bases; J trimming: 3 bases; junction bases outside the gene matches: 13. CDR3 residues: CASSLALASGGRTDYEQYF. CDR3 bases: TGTGCCAGCAGCTTAGCGCTCGCTAGCGGGGGGAGGACAGACTACGAGCAGTACTTC.

The chain employs TRBV14 and TRBJ1-3; D possibly corresponds to TRBD1 (6 bases). CDR1 is SGHDN, CDR2 FVKESK, per germline. This CDR3 spans 17 amino acids. V lost 1 base and J lost 0, with 13 bases in between. This CDR3 reads CASSQGRGGHSGNTIYF. The CDR3 bases are TGTGCCAGCAGCCAAGGAAGGGGGGGCCACTCTGGAAACACCATATATTTT.

CDR3 nucleotides: TGTGCCAGTAACCAAACATTGGGGGGGAAAGGCACTGAAGCTTTCTTT. Translation gives CASNQTLGGKGTEAFF. This sequence joins TRBV19 and TRBJ1-1; TRBD1 is a possible D gene (5 bases). V was trimmed by 7 bases and J by 4 bases, leaving 22 bases between them. This CDR3 is built from 16 residues. Germline V lookup: CDR1 LNHDA, CDR2 SQIVND (reference sequence).